Listed below are T cell receptor beta chains from one sample, sequenced in a study of breast tumors, draining lymph nodes, adjacent tissues. TCRdb itself ran the multiplex PCR reads through MiXCR, one entry per CDR3 protein. The sample records 85,000 to 130,000 distinct CDR3 sequences, more than 30% being singletons. The specimen was axillary lymph node tissue. The receptors stem from a female donor with breast cancer. Some clones in this sample may be carry-over from other donors' samples. CDR3s include the opening cysteine and the closing phenylalanine or tryptophan.

>TRBV25-1|TRBJ1-5
CASTDRAGTGGSSNQPQHF
>TRBV5-6|TRBJ2-3
CASRRQGVTDTQYF
>TRBV11-2|TRBJ2-1
CASGVTSGSNEQFF
>TRBV5-5|TRBJ1-2
CASSLKSSRENYGYTF
>TRBV9|TRBJ2-2
CASSSRAGELFF
>TRBV5-6|TRBJ1-1
CASSKDGANTEAFF
>TRBV10-3|TRBJ2-3
CAIRPGTSGGNTDTQYF
>TRBV9|TRBJ1-1
CASSSHPPTGPNTEAFF
>TRBV25-1|TRBJ2-1
CASSLRAGWHEQFF
>TRBV6-5|TRBJ2-1
CASSQQGGNNEQFF
>TRBV5-1|TRBJ1-6
CASSYGTGAAQTLHF
>TRBV20-1|TRBJ1-4
CSARSRTGWEKLFF
>TRBV11-2|TRBJ2-7
CASSRDRASEQYF
>TRBV11-2|TRBJ2-7
CASSLVTSEGILRNEQYF
>TRBV5-1|TRBJ1-2
CASSLLTGGADWYGYTF
>TRBV9|TRBJ2-3
CASSVPRDSPTSTDTQYF
>TRBV20-1|TRBJ2-7
CSARGLSYEQYF
>TRBV10-3|TRBJ2-5
CAISGSGGETQYF
>TRBV7-3|TRBJ1-4
CASSLGAGQQLFF
>TRBV30|TRBJ2-5
CAWSVKLQRTRTGFVLEKTQYF
>TRBV6-5|TRBJ2-1
CASSSRSGGGYNEQFF
>TRBV7-2|TRBJ2-1
CASSLQACGSIAYNEQFF
>TRBV5-4|TRBJ1-2
CASSLTAGGTYGYTF
>TRBV20-1|TRBJ1-2
CSARKLRDPLQYGYTF
>TRBV7-9|TRBJ2-2
CASTKSVSRDTGELFF
>TRBV6-6|TRBJ2-2
CASTKERGRTGELFF
>TRBV12-3/TRBV12-4|TRBJ1-6
CASKPGLQGYSPLHF
>TRBV7-9|TRBJ1-1
CASSYLGTEAFF
>TRBV12-5|TRBJ1-5
CASGFVGKYSNQPQHF